The clone carrying this TCR beta chain was seen ten or more times. This sample was taken from a study of blood T cell repertoires in COVID-19. CDR1 SGHRS and CDR2 YFSETQ come from the germline V gene. CDR3 length: 16 residues. The ends were cut back, 5 bases at V and 0 bases at J, with 15 bases in the middle. This table comes from immunoSEQ multiplex PCR, and its TCRdb copy is limited to in-frame clones, with some not included. The sample records some 160,000 clones, over 70% being singletons. The genes are TRBV5-1 and TRBJ2-1; tentative D call: TRBD2 (6 bases). Sequencing was performed on PBMCs or T cells enriched from blood (not recorded which). The clonotype originates from a woman aged 60 to 75 who had recovered from COVID-19. The CDR3 bases are TGCGCCAGCAGACGAAGCGGGTCAAGCTCCTACAATGAGCAGTTCTTC. Its translation: CASRRSGSSSYNEQFF.